The 23 T cell receptor beta chains given below trace back to one sample, sequenced in a study of glioma-infiltrating T cells. Using RNA template, CDR3s of TCR alpha and beta were amplified with iRepertoire arm-PCR. TCRdb re-called the multiplex PCR reads with MiXCR, one entry per CDR3 protein. This sample carries 150,000 to 200,000 distinct CDR3 sequences, about 31% of them seen once, and the ten largest clones take roughly 21%. Sequenced sample: glioma tissue, nonneoplastic brain tissue, or PBMCs (not recorded which). The source is a human donor with low-grade glioma or glioblastoma, undergoing nonglioma brain surgery, or in good health (not recorded which).

In this sample, this clonotype turned up once. One end of the junction does not line up with germline, which may come from a read error. The chain links TRBV20-1 to TRBJ1-6; possibly TRBD1 for D (6 bases). The germline V gene encodes CDR1 DFQATT and CDR2 SNEGSKA (reference sequence). This CDR3 has 13 amino acids. CDR3 amino acids: CSATGQFNSPLKF. The CDR3 DNA follows: TGCAGTGCCACCGGACAGTTCAATTCACCCCTCAAATTT.

This clonotype was found many times. The chain carries TRBV6-2 or TRBV6-3 and TRBJ1-5; D is unresolved. Germline CDR1 is MNHEY and CDR2 is SVGEGT. This CDR3 has 15 residues. V dropped 2 bases and J dropped 6 bases, with 14 bases sitting between them. Here the CDR3 reads CASSYVGDRGQPQHF. CDR3 coding DNA: TGTGCCAGCAGTTACGTCGGGGATCGGGGTCAGCCCCAGCATTTT.

This clonotype was counted many times. V usage is TRBV6-2 or TRBV6-3 and J usage is TRBJ2-7; D is tentatively TRBD1 or TRBD2 (5 bases each). Germline V CDR1 and CDR2: MNHEY, SVGEGT. CDR3 length: 14 amino acids. Trimming took 7 bases from V and 3 from J, leaving 16 bases between them. This CDR3 reads CASTRYRTVYEQYF. CDR3 nucleotides: TGTGCCAGCACGCGATACAGGACTGTCTACGAGCAGTACTTC.

The CDR3 sequence is CASSALGGAGIVAEAFF. As DNA, the CDR3 is TGTGCCAGCAGTGCTCTAGGAGGGGCAGGCATCGTCGCTGAAGCTTTCTTT. J is TRBJ1-1 and V is TRBV25-1; tentatively, D is TRBD1 (5 bases). Trimming pared 4 bases from V and 6 bases from J, leaving 24 bases between. Germline CDR1 and CDR2: MGHDK and SYGVNS. The CDR3 length is 17 residues.

This clonotype was picked up many times. This chain links TRBV6-1 with TRBJ1-1; possible D gene TRBD1, 5 bases. The CDR3 is 13 residues long. Trimming left V 3 bases short and J 5 bases short, with 10 bases between. The germline CDR1 and CDR2 sequences are MNHNS and SASEGT. CDR3 sequence reads: CASSEGGWTEAFF. In nucleotides, the CDR3 is TGTGCCAGCAGTGAGGGGGGTTGGACTGAAGCTTTCTTT.

This clonotype was seen more than once but under ten times. This chain connects TRBV18 to TRBJ2-5; no clear D gene. The germline CDR1 and CDR2 sequences are KGHSH and LQKENI. This CDR3 region has 14 residues. Trimming removed 0 bases at V and 5 bases at J, with 10 bases between. The CDR3: CASSPPGIRETQYF. In DNA form, the CDR3 reads TGTGCCAGCTCACCACCAGGGATCCGGGAGACCCAGTACTTC.

This clonotype was observed many times. The gene calls are TRBV20-1 and TRBJ1-6, with TRBD1 identical over 7 bases. This CDR3 has 16 amino acids. The ends lost 3 bases at V and 10 bases at J; junction bases unmatched: 15. Per germline, CDR1 DFQATT and CDR2 SNEGSKA (reference sequence). CDR3 sequence: CSARRAEIQGLSPLHF. DNA for the CDR3: TGCAGTGCTAGGAGAGCAGAAATACAGGGGTTGTCACCCCTCCACTTT.

Of note for this clonotype: A much more abundant neighbour one base away suggests this may be a read error. Given the absence of the conserved phenylalanine or tryptophan at the CDR3 end, a read error is likely. In DNA, the CDR3 is TGTGCCAGCAGCTTGCCGGCAGGGGGTGGCTACACCTTA. This sequence encodes CASSLPAGGGYTL. The chain links TRBV5-4 to TRBJ1-2; TRBD1 aligns across 7 bases. Per germline, CDR1 SGHNT and CDR2 YYREEE (reference sequence). The CDR3 totals 13 residues. The V and J ends lost 1 base and 7 bases, in that order; junction bases with no gene match: 4.

The sample holds one count of this clonotype. The genes are TRBV6-6 and TRBJ2-1; 9 positions match TRBD2. This CDR3 region has 15 residues. V lost 7 bases to trimming and J lost 0 bases; unmatched junction nucleotides: 4. Germline V gene data show CDR1 as MNHNY and CDR2 as SVGAGI (reference sequence). In DNA, the CDR3 is TGTGCCAGCACCGGACTAGCGAGCTCCTACAATGAGCAGTTCTTC. Translating it yields CASTGLASSYNEQFF.

This clonotype showed up just a few times. The chain carries TRBV7-3 and TRBJ2-1; 9 positions match TRBD2. Germline lookup yields CDR1 SGHTA and CDR2 FQGTGA. This CDR3 contains 17 residues. After removal of 3 bases from V and 6 bases from J, the junction contained 12 bases not matched to a gene. The CDR3 loop reads CASSLGLAGASGNEQFF. As DNA, the CDR3 is TGTGCCAGCAGCTTGGGACTAGCAGGGGCATCCGGCAATGAGCAGTTCTTC.

Ten or more counts support this clonotype. The CDR3 nucleotides are TGTGCCAGTAGTACGCCGGGACTTAACTATGGCTACACCTTC. It codes for CASSTPGLNYGYTF. The chain combines TRBV19 with TRBJ1-2; a weak D match, TRBD1 (5 bases). Germline V gene sequence: CDR1 LNHDA, CDR2 SQIVND (reference sequence). This CDR3 region has 14 residues. Trimming cost V 4 bases and J 1 base, with 10 bases left between them.

There are many counts of this clonotype. The V and J genes are TRBV19 and TRBJ2-3; D possibly corresponds to TRBD2 (5 bases). CDR1 and CDR2 (germline): LNHDA, SQIVND (reference sequence). V was shortened by 7 bases and J by 0 bases, with 14 bases between the two germline ends. The CDR3 loop spans 15 amino acids. The CDR3 reads CASTNPGLSTDTQYF. As DNA, the CDR3 is TGTGCCAGTACCAACCCGGGGTTAAGCACAGATACGCAGTATTTT.

Points on this clonotype: Given the absence of the conserved phenylalanine or tryptophan at the CDR3 end, a read error is likely. The chain combines TRBV5-8 with TRBJ2-7, with unresolved D. Per germline, CDR1 SGHTS and CDR2 YDEGEE. This CDR3 region has 13 residues. With 1 base removed from V and 6 bases from J, the gap between germline ends came to 11 bases. The CDR3 here is CASSLSPRSEQYL. CDR3 bases: TGTGCCAGCAGCTTGAGCCCGCGGAGCGAGCAGTACCTC.

This clonotype has at least ten counts. The rearrangement links TRBV29-1 to TRBJ2-1, with TRBD2 identical over 9 bases. J was trimmed by 2 bases and V by 7 bases; bases with no gene match: 9. The germline V gene has CDR1 SQVTM and CDR2 ANQGSEA. This CDR3 has 15 amino acids. Here the CDR3 DNA reads TGCAGCGCCGTCGTAGCGGGAGCGCCCTACAATGAGCAGTTCTTC. Its translation: CSAVVAGAPYNEQFF.

The chain joins TRBV29-1 to TRBJ1-3; 11 positions agree with TRBD1. V lost 7 bases, J lost 3 bases, and 5 bases stayed unmatched. Per the germline V gene, CDR1 is SQVTM and CDR2 is ANQGSEA. This CDR3 is built from 14 residues. This CDR3 reads CSAGQGAHGNTIYF. The CDR3 DNA sequence: TGCAGCGCCGGACAGGGGGCGCATGGAAACACCATATATTTT.

This clonotype was seen ten or more times. The rearrangement links TRBV20-1 to TRBJ2-7; unclear D gene. V lost 0 bases to trimming and J lost 2 bases, with 14 bases between them. Germline loops: CDR1 DFQATT, CDR2 SNEGSKA (reference sequence). This CDR3 has 15 amino acids. Here the CDR3 DNA reads TGCAGTGCTAGAGATACAAGCGAGTGGACCTACGAGCAGTACTTC. Translated, it gives CSARDTSEWTYEQYF.

In its sample, this clonotype was seen many times. The rearrangement joins TRBV3-1 to TRBJ1-1, with a possible D match to TRBD1 (5 bases). Germline V gene data show CDR1 as LGHDT and CDR2 as YNNKEL (reference sequence). V lost 1 base and J lost 5, with 11 bases in between. The CDR3 has 14 residues. The CDR3 loop reads CASSQGVWGTEAFF. The CDR3 DNA reads as TGTGCCAGCAGCCAAGGTGTCTGGGGGACTGAAGCTTTCTTT.

This clonotype was picked up many times. This chain links TRBV27 with TRBJ2-1; tentatively, D is TRBD2 (6 bases). This CDR3 is 12 amino acids long. V shed 3 bases and J shed 7 bases, with 7 bases lying between them. The germline V gene has CDR1 MNHEY and CDR2 SMNVEV (reference sequence). CDR3 residues: CASSFRGNEQFF. CDR3 coding DNA: TGTGCCAGCAGTTTTCGGGGGAATGAGCAGTTCTTC.

A word on this clonotype: The junction departs from the called germline gene at one end, perhaps through a read error. V is TRBV6-2 or TRBV6-3 and J is TRBJ1-5, with 7 bases aligning to TRBD1. The germline gives CDR1 MNHEY, CDR2 SVGEGT. This CDR3 has 14 amino acids. The CDR3 protein is CASLDREGNQTQNF. CDR3 coding DNA: TGTGCCAGCCTAGACAGGGAAGGGAATCAGACCCAGAATTTT.

Details on this clonotype: Just one base apart from a much larger clone, this may be a read error. V usage is TRBV6-4 and J usage is TRBJ2-4, with TRBD2 matching 7 bases. CDR1 is MRHNA, CDR2 SNTAGT, per germline. CDR3 length: 16 amino acids. Here the CDR3 DNA reads TGTGCCCGCCCTGAGTCGACTAGCTTAGGCAAAGACATTCAGTACTTC. Its translation is CARPESTSLGKDIQYF.

Many counts were recorded for this clonotype. This may stem from a read error, because a much larger clone lies one nucleotide away. The rearrangement links TRBV11-2 to TRBJ1-5; D remains ambiguous. CDR3 length: 12 residues. CDR1 is SGHAT, CDR2 FQNNGV, per germline. The ends were cut back, 6 bases at V and 6 bases at J, with 9 bases in the middle. The CDR3 protein is CASSLWGQPQHF. In DNA, the CDR3 is TGTGCCAGCAGTTTATGGGGTCAGCCCCAGCATTTT. Combining the CDR3 with reference TRBV11-2 and TRBJ1-5 gives the whole variable domain EAGVAQSPRYKIIEKRQSVAFWCNPISGHATLYWYQQILGQGPKLLIQFQNNGVVDDSQLPKDRFSAERLKGVDSTLKIQPAKLEDSAVYLCASSLWGQPQHFGDGTRLSIL.

This clonotype came up many times. The V and J genes are TRBV6-2 or TRBV6-3 and TRBJ1-5; unclear D gene. This CDR3 is 14 amino acids long. Germline assignment: CDR1 MNHEY and CDR2 SVGEGT. V was pared by 6 bases and J by 0 bases, with 9 bases between. CDR3 bases: TGTGCCAGCAGCCCCCGGTCTAGCAATCAGCCCCAGCATTTT. Translating it yields CASSPRSSNQPQHF.

Many counts were recorded for this clonotype. The chain employs TRBV19 and TRBJ1-5; D unclear. CDR1 and CDR2 from the germline V gene are LNHDA and SQIVND (reference sequence). V lost 1 base and J 3 bases, leaving 7 bases between the germline ends. This CDR3 has 14 amino acids. This CDR3 reads CASSIVGHNQPQHF. As DNA, the CDR3 is TGTGCCAGTAGTATAGTTGGGCACAATCAGCCCCAGCATTTT.